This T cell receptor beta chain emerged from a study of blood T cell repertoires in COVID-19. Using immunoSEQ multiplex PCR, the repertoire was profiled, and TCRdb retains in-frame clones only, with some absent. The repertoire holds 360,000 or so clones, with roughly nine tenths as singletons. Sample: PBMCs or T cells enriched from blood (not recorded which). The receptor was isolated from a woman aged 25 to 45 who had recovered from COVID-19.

CDR3 nucleotide sequence: TGTGCCAGCAGGGGACTAGCGGCCTACAATGAGCAGTTCTTC. As protein: CASRGLAAYNEQFF. The chain combines TRBV2 with TRBJ2-1, with 11 bases identical to TRBD2. Germline CDR1 SNHLY, CDR2 FYNNEI. The CDR3 spans 14 residues. Trimming cost V 6 bases and J 2 bases; bases outside gene matches: 0.